This entry features one TCR beta chain sequence. This sample stems from a study of shared clonotypes between healthy human individuals. Germline V CDR1 and CDR2: MNHEY, SVGAGI. J gave up 8 bases and V 6 bases, and 8 bases lay outside the gene matches. This CDR3 comprises 14 residues. Assay used: immunoSEQ multiplex PCR; TCRdb lists only in-frame clones, some missing. The data hold a few million clones, with roughly 92% observed a single time. Specimen: naive CD4+ T cells sorted from blood. Subset of the sample: CD45RA+ positively selected. The rearrangement uses TRBV6-5 and TRBJ1-2, with 11 bases that match TRBD1. The receptor comes from a man aged 18 to 30 in good health. The CDR3 protein is CASRIGQGAQGYTF. The CDR3 DNA reads TGTGCCAGCAGGATCGGACAGGGGGCGCAGGGCTACACCTTC.